This T cell receptor beta chain was documented in a study of blood T cell repertoires in COVID-19. Study background: The samples span acute and convalescent COVID-19 from the United States, Italy and Spain.

Sequencing was performed with immunoSEQ multiplex PCR; in TCRdb, only in-frame clones are kept and a portion is missing. The data hold 240,000 or so clones, with around 90% observed a single time. V lost 7 bases and J 0 bases, leaving 14 bases between the germline ends. The germline V gene encodes CDR1 SGHAT and CDR2 FQNNGV. The CDR3 is 15 amino acids. This chain joins TRBV11-2 and TRBJ2-3; possible D gene TRBD2, 5 bases. Material for sequencing was peripheral blood. The source of this sequence is an older woman with active or convalescent COVID-19. As DNA, the CDR3 is TGTGCCAGCACCCCCCACGGAGGTAGCACAGATACGCAGTATTTT. The encoded protein is CASTPHGGSTDTQYF.